This TCR beta chain derives from a study of cytomegalovirus exposure and HLA in healthy donors (dated by TCRdb to 2016 to 2017). For the study in its entirety: An earlier analysis of several hundred of the donors reported approximately 300 Gb of sequence data and more than 90 million unique TCR beta sequences from about 179 million T cells. An early release that covered about 600 HLA-typed donors contained 250 to 350 gigabases of sequencing data and some 87 million unique TCR sequences. Among the roughly 390 genotyped donors, around 81% belonged to the genetic ancestry cluster associated with self-reported Caucasian donors. The study aimed to test whether cataloging public T cell receptors could reveal signatures of past pathogen exposure. The study used immunosequencing to profile the T cell repertoires of under 700 subjects and linked those repertoires to cytomegalovirus serostatus. Besides the first cohort of around 670 subjects, a separate validation cohort made up of over a hundred different subjects was used. To predict cytomegalovirus infection status, the study combined high-throughput TCR immunosequencing, statistical association of individual TCRs with disease status, and machine learning. In a later analysis, previously published TCR beta repertoires from some 640 donors were re-analyzed and high-resolution HLA genotyping was added so that TCR occurrence patterns could be studied. In the later analysis, no new phenotypic data were used to find candidate immune exposures; instead, reliance was placed on TCR beta sequences and their occurrence across donors. In an earlier analysis of roughly 540 of the donors, high-throughput TCR beta sequencing was used to judge whether each TCR beta V gene segment behaved as functional or pseudogenic. Alongside the repertoire data, information on donor age, sex, ethnicity and CMV serostatus was compiled. In a later genetic analysis, genome-wide SNP genotypes for about three fifths of the 666 donors were used, and that subset was treated as a discovery cohort. Every discovery cohort repertoire had been produced on one sequencing platform. HLA typing covered class I and class II loci at four-digit resolution. Typing coverage varied by locus: about 620-630 donors for A, B, C, DRB1 and DQB1; under 550 for DQA1; over 600 for DPA1; approximately 450 for DPB1. Four or five DR-DQ haplotypes were handled as single units for association and clustering because linkage in the cohort was strong. Among 300 to 500 genotyped donors of the cohort, an average of roughly 230,000 unique TCR beta nucleotide sequences was sequenced per donor, of which about 18% were non-productive.

The library was prepared using the immunoSEQ multiplex PCR assay. A mixture of 60 forward primers for TCR Vbeta segments and 13 reverse primers for TCR Jbeta segments was used in the multiplex PCR. A multiplex PCR assay on genomic DNA amplified the CDR3 region of rearranged TCR beta genes. The amplified TCR beta libraries were sequenced on the Illumina HiSeq System as 87-base-pair reads. The paper's processing steps were these. Across the 500 to 850 repertoires, a later analysis counted about 81 million unique TCR beta chains, 9.5 million to 13 million of which were shared by at least two donors. To remove PCR and sequencing errors, raw reads were error-corrected and collapsed into unique sequences using a nearest-neighbor algorithm that merged closely related sequences. To assign V, D and J gene segments, CDR3 sequences were aligned to IMGT reference sequences. For a sequence to be retained, at least a six-nucleotide match to both a V gene segment and a J gene segment was required. Rearrangements were called productive when the CDR3 lacked stop codons and stayed in frame with V and J; all others were non-productive. Following IMGT convention, CDR3 was defined as the stretch from the second conserved V-encoded cysteine up to the conserved J-encoded phenylalanine. Sequences without an unambiguous match to a single V gene segment were excluded from the earlier analysis of a few hundred of the donors. An earlier analysis of fewer than 750 of the donors classified V segments as functional when productive rearrangements were above 56.7% and as segregating when the standard deviation between donors was above 5%. A statistical classification framework was built to diagnose cytomegalovirus status from the catalog of TCR beta chain sequences. A later analysis assigned V and J genes by comparing TCR nucleotide sequences with IMGT/GENE-DB human TR gene sequences. Using the TCRdist pipeline, a later analysis assigned CDR3 sequences along with most-parsimonious VDJ recombination scenarios. A later analysis defined each TCR beta chain by its CDR3 amino acid sequence plus V-gene family, and excluded reads lacking a unique V-gene family. A later analysis removed 550 to 700 highly shared, low-generation-probability nucleotide sequences to deal with suspected cross-contamination and a sequencing artifact. A later analysis calculated a clonal expansion index for each public chain from normalized within-repertoire ranks of inferred template counts. In a later analysis, generation probabilities were computed with a VDJ recombination model fitted to out-of-frame rearrangements, and the resulting probabilities were checked against IGoR. In a later analysis, hypergeometric tests were used to score TCR-TCR, TCR-HLA and TCR-CMV co-occurrence, with a repertoire-size bias correction applied to TCR pairs. A later analysis estimated false discovery rates by permuting HLA or CMV assignments 20 times. In a later analysis, co-occurring TCRs were grouped using DBSCAN, with TCRdist sequence similarity added in when clustering inside HLA-allele-positive subsets. Repertoires with fewer than 30,000 or more than 120,000 public chains were left out of co-occurrence clustering, as were about five repertoires with anomalous nucleotide sharing. TCRdb limited this immuneACCESS table to in-frame rearrangements with V and J called. A share of clones is missing; checked studies link under half to unresolved V genes, and the rest is unexplained. V and J calls and clone size are given by that table; D and trimming were obtained from the DNA. This sample holds over 150,000 clones; roughly 88% were observed only once. Roughly 1.2% of the sample comes from the top ten.

For this chain, trimming is 5 bases at the V end and 3 bases at the J end, and the number of junction bases without a gene match is 5. From cysteine to phenylalanine, the CDR3 is 15 amino acids long. The CDR3 DNA has 45 bases and is translated from base 1. Looking up the germline V gene (reference sequence) yields CDR1 SSHAT and CDR2 FNYEAQ. Beyond this particular receptor, the publication reports: A group of highly shared sequence variants was considered likely to be a technical artifact of the sequencing pipeline. Specific HLA alleles were associated with 16,951 TCR beta sequences at a false discovery rate of 0.05 in a later analysis. Assigning TCR associations to individual alleles was difficult when HLA alleles, especially DR and DQ, strongly co-occurred. A later analysis reported that several top co-occurrence clusters appeared linked to parvovirus B19, influenza, CMV and Epstein-Barr virus. Some IMGT-functional V segments, including TRBV6-2 and TRBV6-3, could not be distinguished by the 87-base-pair reads and were therefore excluded. In an earlier analysis of about 550 of the donors, most TCR beta V segments were observed in productive rearrangements about 87% or about 30% of the time, broadly matching IMGT annotations. Three of the identified cytomegalovirus-associated TCR beta chains were confirmed in vitro to be specific for cytomegalovirus antigens. A later genetic analysis reported fewer N-insertions in productive TCRs among donors in an Asian-associated ancestry cluster than the roughly 690-donor mean. Linkage disequilibrium might explain the correlated functional status among segregating V segments, but an unknown experimental factor could not be excluded. Because some donors lacked HLA typing at each locus, the association tests relied only on the typed subset. Sequencing depth was assumed to be roughly uniform across donors in the presence/absence analyses, though that assumption may not hold. The cohort was sequenced for TCR beta chains only, and without alpha or paired-chain data the features that could be detected were limited. Compared with equally common non-associated chains, HLA-associated TCR beta chains in a later analysis were more clonally expanded and had lower generation probabilities. The classifier was reported to diagnose cytomegalovirus status with high specificity and sensitivity in both the original and validation cohorts. Because counts were too low, roughly 17 rarely observed V segments, including chromosome 9 orphons, were left out of the earlier analysis of a few hundred of the donors. According to a later analysis, most CMV-associated TCR beta chains appeared to be HLA-restricted, and the HLA associations seemed to be driven largely by CMV exposure. CMV serostatus was the only immune exposure information available for the cohort. While some public TCRs were present in many individuals, most TCR sequences turned up only very rarely across donors. A further reported finding was that TCR beta sequences accurately predicted the HLA-A and HLA-B alleles for most subjects in the first cohort. In the study, approximately 160 TCR beta chains were listed as associated with cytomegalovirus. It was suggested by the authors that the approach could potentially be generalized to other disease states and immunological phenotypes. V-gene and J-gene trimming of TCR beta chains was associated with a missense DCLRE1C variant in a later genetic analysis, and the association was replicated in an independent cohort. According to a later analysis, TCR association rates differed among HLA loci, with DRB1 alleles showing the most associated TCRs and HLA-C alleles showing the fewest.

Note on this clone: No cognate antigen has been identified for it. One base away there is no much larger clone; base qualities are not given.

The cohort was made up of about 670 healthy bone marrow donors. All cohort members were sampled while nominally healthy, although unrecorded immune exposures were likely present. The donor tested CMV seropositive and was one of the 289 seropositive cohort members. A peripheral blood sample was collected from each donor, and TCR beta sequencing was performed on peripheral blood mononuclear cells. Genomic DNA was extracted from the blood cell samples with the Qiagen DNeasy Blood Extraction Kit. The TCR comes from a girl aged 2 to 9 in good health and CMV-seropositive. Recombination linked TRBV7-7 to TRBJ2-1; 9 of the junction bases match TRBD2. Sequenced: PBMCs. The CDR3 is CASSVSGGNYNEQFF. The bases are TGTGCCAGCAGCGTAAGCGGGGGGAACTACAATGAGCAGTTCTTC.